These T cell receptor beta chains were read from a single sample in a study of control samples from healthy donors and cancer patients. TCRdb's table, derived via immunoSEQ multiplex PCR, lists solely in-frame clones and lacks some. In the table there are about 80,000 clones, approximately 89% of which are singletons. Specimen: blood. These receptors were taken from a man aged 45 to 65 in good health. The CDR3 runs from the conserved cysteine through the conserved F or W. D genes are given only for firm matches. Some rows mark clone size as missing; the rest say once, few, many or name a class of expanded clone.

j_call | d_call | clone_size | v_call | cdr3_aa | cdr3_nt
TRBJ1-5 | TRBD1 | NA | TRBV15 | CATSRESNTGTGVQPQHF | TGTGCCACCAGCAGAGAAAGCAATACCGGGACAGGGGTTCAGCCCCAGCATTTT
TRBJ1-1 | NA | NA | TRBV30 | CAWSGYPSRQNTEAFF | TGTGCCTGGAGTGGATACCCGTCTCGACAGAACACTGAAGCTTTCTTT
TRBJ1-1 | NA | once | TRBV29-1 | CSVAHSTNTEAFF | TGCAGCGTTGCCCATTCGACGAACACTGAAGCTTTCTTT
TRBJ1-3 | TRBD1 | NA | TRBV6-6 | CASSYEGAGGNTIYF | TGTGCCAGCAGTTACGAGGGGGCAGGTGGAAACACCATATATTTT
TRBJ1-6 | NA | NA | TRBV27 | CASSMNGDNSPLHF | TGTGCCAGCAGTATGAACGGAGATAATTCACCCCTCCACTTT
TRBJ1-1 | TRBD1 | NA | TRBV5-4 | CASSGQGRTEAFF | TGTGCCAGCAGCGGACAGGGCCGCACTGAAGCTTTCTTT
TRBJ2-3 | TRBD1 | NA | TRBV25-1 | CASSDPRTGTSTDTQYF | TGTGCCAGCAGTGACCCCCGGACAGGCACTAGCACAGATACGCAGTATTTT
TRBJ2-3 | NA | few | TRBV19 | CASRMELLSTDTQYF | TGTGCCAGTAGAATGGAGCTGCTTAGCACAGATACGCAGTATTTT
TRBJ2-7 | NA | NA | TRBV13 | CASSLRSVLGLGEQYF | NA
TRBJ1-1 | NA | NA | TRBV7-3 | CASSLGQNTEAFF | TGTGCCAGCAGCTTAGGTCAGAACACTGAAGCTTTCTTT
TRBJ1-1 | NA | NA | TRBV9 | CASSDAVADTEAFF | TGTGCCAGCAGCGACGCCGTGGCAGACACTGAAGCTTTCTTT
TRBJ1-1 | NA | NA | TRBV6-1 | CASSGVSLGGNTEAFF | TGTGCCAGCAGTGGAGTATCCCTTGGGGGTAACACTGAAGCTTTCTTT
TRBJ1-2 | NA | NA | TRBV4-1 | CASSQEEENYGYTF | TGCGCCAGCAGCCAAGAAGAGGAGAACTATGGCTACACCTTC
TRBJ2-4 | NA | NA | TRBV19 | CASSLTGRRNIQYF | TGTGCCAGTAGTTTGACAGGGAGGAGAAACATTCAGTACTTC
TRBJ2-5 | NA | NA | TRBV29-1 | CSTWDFQETQYF | TGCAGCACATGGGACTTCCAAGAGACCCAGTACTTC
TRBJ1-2 | NA | NA | TRBV6-1 | CASSDFWADNYGYTF | TGTGCCAGCAGTGATTTTTGGGCAGACAACTATGGCTACACCTTC
TRBJ1-6 | NA | few | TRBV6-5 | CASSYSGSNSPLHF | TGTGCCAGCAGTTACTCGGGCAGCAATTCACCCCTCCACTTT
TRBJ2-2 | NA | NA | TRBV7-3 | CASSPDRTGELFF | TGTGCCAGCAGCCCAGACAGGACCGGGGAGCTGTTTTTT
TRBJ2-5 | NA | once | TRBV11-3 | CASKWGAGTQYF | TGTGCCAGCAAATGGGGGGCGGGGACCCAGTACTTC
TRBJ1-1 | NA | NA | TRBV5-1 | CASSLEVRGSTEAFF | TGCGCCAGCAGCTTGGAGGTTCGGGGGTCCACTGAAGCTTTCTTT
TRBJ1-6 | NA | NA | TRBV3-1/TRBV3-2 | CASSQPRWNSPLHF | TGTGCCAGCAGCCAACCCCGGTGGAATTCACCCCTCCACTTT
TRBJ2-1 | NA | NA | TRBV5-1 | CASSLMPRTLSGEQFF | TGCGCCAGCAGCTTGATGCCTAGAACACTTTCTGGTGAGCAGTTCTTC
TRBJ1-1 | NA | NA | TRBV12-3/TRBV12-4 | CASSFAGTEAFF | TGTGCCAGCAGTTTCGCGGGGACTGAAGCTTTCTTT
TRBJ2-1 | TRBD2 | NA | TRBV6-4 | CASSELAAGRQFF | TGTGCCAGCAGTGAACTGGCAGCGGGGAGGCAGTTCTTC